This passage covers 9 T cell receptor beta chains from one sample sequenced in a study of CD8+ T cells in alopecia areata. Sequencing relied on a cDNA template that was reverse transcribed from extracted RNA. The assay was immunoSEQ multiplex PCR, and TCRdb's table has in-frame clones only and misses some. The data show 150,000 to 250,000 clones, with about 60% seen just once and 3% to 4% held by the top ten. Stated treatment: oral pan-JAK inhibitor, 5-10 mg twice daily. This specimen consisted of CD4+ T cells sorted from blood, obtained at week 4, from a patient treated with tofacitinib. The receptors here all came from a human donor with alopecia areata.

J is TRBJ2-7 and V is TRBV30; TRBD1 agrees at 7 bases. The junction had 11 bases not matched to a gene; V was cut back by 4 bases and J by 5 bases. Germline V gene sequence: CDR1 GTSNPN, CDR2 SVGIG (reference sequence). There are 14 residues in the CDR3. Written as DNA, the CDR3 is TGTGCCTGGACCACAGGGGTGGTTGGCAACGAGCAGTACTTC. It yields the protein CAWTTGVVGNEQYF.

This rearrangement joins TRBV29-1 to TRBJ1-2; 7 nucleotides align to TRBD1. V lost 3 bases to trimming and J lost 7 bases; unmatched junction nucleotides: 14. Germline V CDR1 and CDR2: SQVTM, ANQGSEA. The CDR3 runs 15 residues. The DNA of the CDR3 is TGCAGCGTTGATGAGGGGGAGACAGGGTGGAGTGGCTACACCTTC. Residues: CSVDEGETGWSGYTF.

The chain has TRBV30 and TRBJ2-7; D remains ambiguous. V shed 2 bases and J shed 5 bases, with 7 bases lying between them. This CDR3 is 11 amino acids long. Looked up from germline, CDR1 is GTSNPN and CDR2 is SVGIG (reference sequence). The CDR3 loop is CAWSPRNEQYF. The CDR3 nucleotides read TGTGCCTGGAGTCCCCGCAACGAGCAGTACTTC.

The CDR3 nucleotides are TGCAGCGTTGAGGCAAGGGTGGGCAGAAAATACTACGAGCAGTACTTC. The encoded protein is CSVEARVGRKYYEQYF. This chain uses TRBV29-1 with TRBJ2-7; D unclear. V was pared by 3 bases and J by 3 bases, with 21 bases between. Germline V gene data show CDR1 as SQVTM and CDR2 as ANQGSEA. The CDR3 spans 16 residues.

V usage is TRBV30 and J usage is TRBJ1-5; D might be TRBD1 (5 bases). V lost 3 bases to trimming and J lost 4 bases, with 16 bases between them. From germline, CDR1 is GTSNPN and CDR2 SVGIG (reference sequence). The CDR3 has 15 amino acids. CDR3 nucleotides: TGTGCCTGGAGCCTTATGACAGTTGGGAATCAGCCCCAGCATTTT. It translates to CAWSLMTVGNQPQHF.

The gene calls are TRBV29-1 and TRBJ2-1; the D is unclear. The germline V gene encodes CDR1 SQVTM and CDR2 ANQGSEA. The CDR3 is made up of 14 amino acids. The germline V and J ends were trimmed by 7 bases and 6 bases, with 19 bases remaining between them. This CDR3 is CSAAPSHNGNEQFF. For the CDR3, the DNA is TGCAGCGCCGCGCCTTCGCATAATGGCAATGAGCAGTTCTTC.

The rearrangement links TRBV29-1 to TRBJ1-1; D possibly corresponds to TRBD1 (6 bases). Trimming cost V 4 bases and J 0 bases, with 9 bases left between them. This CDR3 spans 13 amino acids. Germline-derived CDR1 and CDR2 are SQVTM and ANQGSEA. The DNA of the CDR3 is TGCAGCGTTGTGGGACATCTGAACACTGAAGCTTTCTTT. It is translated as CSVVGHLNTEAFF.

The genes are TRBV6-5 and TRBJ1-2; possibly TRBD1 for D (6 bases). Germline V CDR1 and CDR2: MNHEY, SVGAGI. Trimming shortened V by 4 bases and J by 5 bases, and 17 bases separated the two germline ends. There are 15 residues in the CDR3. The CDR3: CASSSGQWALYGYTF. The DNA for the CDR3 is TGTGCCAGCAGTTCCGGACAGTGGGCCTTGTATGGCTACACCTTC.

This clone has a single count. The V call is TRBV30, the J call TRBJ1-2, with D unresolved. Trimming left V 0 bases short and J 8 bases short, with 13 bases between. This CDR3 is 13 amino acids long. Germline-derived CDR1 and CDR2 are GTSNPN and SVGIG (reference sequence). For the CDR3, the DNA is TGTGCCTGGAGTGTACGAAGAGGTTACGGCTACACCTTC. This codes for CAWSVRRGYGYTF. The variable domain in full, completed from reference TRBV30 and TRBJ1-2, reads SQTIHQWPATLVQPVGSPLSLECTVEGTSNPNLYWYRQAAGRGLQLLFYSVGIGQISSEVPQNLSASRPQDRQFILSSKKLLLSDSGFYLCAWSVRRGYGYTFGSGTRLTVV.